The sequence of this T cell receptor beta chain was determined in a study of CD8 T cells in ankylosing spondylitis (TCRdb year 2017). Study-wide context: The study profiled T cell receptor beta repertoires in healthy donors and ankylosing spondylitis patients to find disease-linked TCR variants. Samples of peripheral blood were taken, and for ankylosing spondylitis patients, synovial fluid was collected as well. The full study cohort was made up of approximately 24 ankylosing spondylitis patients and roughly 98 healthy donors.

The CDR3 holds 14 amino acids from the cysteine to the phenylalanine. Kept here is only the CDR3 DNA, which spans 42 bases and is read in frame from base 1. The germline V gene specifies SGHRS as CDR1 and YFSETQ as CDR2. Trimming accounts for 4 bases at V and 4 bases at J, while the number of junction bases matched to no gene is 7. Broad study findings and their caveats: Some motif variants were previously reported in synovial fluid and blood of reactive arthritis patients, suggesting common disease-initiation mechanisms. A CD8+ phenotype was shown by the disease-linked clones, which were found at relatively low frequencies in peripheral blood. The disease-linked clones were reported to be significantly enriched in matched synovial fluid samples from ankylosing spondylitis patients. A TCR beta motif made up of several highly homologous amino acid variants appeared to be characteristic of blood from ankylosing spondylitis patients.

This clonotype was seen repeatedly, ten times or more. Its antigen specificity is not known. No base qualities exist here, and no much larger clone lies one base off it. Sequenced on an Illumina HiSeq 2500. Quantitative 5'-RACE with molecular barcodes was the method used to prepare the TCR beta libraries. Regarding the original processing steps: Disease-linked TCR variants were identified with a new computational method built on a probabilistic model of VDJ rearrangement. TCRdb trimmed the raw reads at Q25, called clones with MiXCR and kept productive beta chains. Rows are unified per CDR3 protein, each entry keeping the most common DNA and genes. The V and J calls, along with clone size, are taken from TCRdb and not from the paper's own processing. The sample table records about 540,000 distinct CDR3 sequences; approximately 11% of these occur just once. The top ten clones comprise almost 7% of the sample.

Sequencing used blood, either unsorted or a sorted T cell fraction (not recorded which). The chain links TRBV5-1 with TRBJ1-1, with 7 middle bases fitting TRBD1. This receptor was obtained from a male donor with ankylosing spondylitis. The CDR3 loop reads CASSLGQQITEAFF. In nucleotide form, the sequence is TGCGCCAGCAGCCTGGGACAGCAAATCACTGAAGCTTTCTTT.